This entry lists 5 T cell receptor beta chains sequenced from one sample in a study of OX40 agonist ivuxolimab in advanced cancers. The method behind the library was the immunoSEQ multiplex PCR assay. TCRdb provides this immuneACCESS table in a form limited to in-frame rearrangements. Some clones are lacking; in checked studies, under half of them reflect an unresolved V gene, and why the rest are absent is not known. The sample table contains roughly 79,000 clones; only one count was recorded for around 90% of them. 1.5% to 2% of the sample is held by the ten biggest clonotypes. The sequencing here drew on CD4+ or CD8+ T cells sorted from blood, taken in a trial of the OX40 agonist ivuxolimab. These receptors were collected from an adult with an advanced solid tumor such as melanoma, head and neck, liver or kidney cancer.

This chain uses TRBV7-2 with TRBJ2-5, with TRBD2 matching 8 bases. CDR3 size: 13 residues. Germline V lookup: CDR1 SGHTA, CDR2 FQGNSA. Losses at the gene ends were 5 bases for V and 4 bases for J; bases not matched to a gene: 3. CDR3 DNA: TGTGCCAGCAGCACAGGGACTAGAGAGACCCAGTACTTC. This sequence encodes CASSTGTRETQYF.

V and J are TRBV4-2 and TRBJ2-3; 8 bases match TRBD2. This CDR3 contains 17 residues. Germline lookup yields CDR1 LGHNA and CDR2 YNFKEQ. J gave up 2 bases and V 6 bases, and 13 bases lay outside the gene matches. DNA of the CDR3: TGTGCCAGCAGATACGGTCTAGCGGGCCTTTCCACAGATACGCAGTATTTT. It specifies CASRYGLAGLSTDTQYF.

The chain employs TRBV2 and TRBJ2-4, with TRBD1 identical over 10 bases. CDR1 and CDR2 (germline): SNHLY, FYNNEI. This CDR3 has 15 residues. J was trimmed by 6 bases and V by 9 bases; bases with no gene match: 11. Written as DNA, the CDR3 is TGTGCCAGACAGTTTGACAGGGGGCGAATAAACATTCAGTACTTC. As protein: CARQFDRGRINIQYF.

The chain joins TRBV27 to TRBJ1-5, with D possibly matching TRBD1 (5 bases). CDR1 and CDR2 (germline): MNHEY, SMNVEV (reference sequence). The length of the CDR3 is 18 residues. V gave up 9 bases and J gave up 3 bases, with 27 bases separating them. CDR3 sequence reads: CARSSSASGLWVNQPQHF. CDR3 sequence (DNA): TGTGCCAGATCCAGTTCTGCCTCAGGGTTATGGGTCAATCAGCCCCAGCATTTT.

The gene calls are TRBV7-6 and TRBJ1-2, with TRBD1 matching 9 bases. CDR1 and CDR2 from the germline V gene are SGHVS and FNYEAQ. With V trimmed by 4 bases and J by 4 bases, 4 bases remained unmatched. This CDR3 comprises 14 residues. The DNA of the CDR3 is TGTGCCAGCAGCTCAGGGACAGGGAGCTATGGCTACACCTTC. Translation: CASSSGTGSYGYTF.